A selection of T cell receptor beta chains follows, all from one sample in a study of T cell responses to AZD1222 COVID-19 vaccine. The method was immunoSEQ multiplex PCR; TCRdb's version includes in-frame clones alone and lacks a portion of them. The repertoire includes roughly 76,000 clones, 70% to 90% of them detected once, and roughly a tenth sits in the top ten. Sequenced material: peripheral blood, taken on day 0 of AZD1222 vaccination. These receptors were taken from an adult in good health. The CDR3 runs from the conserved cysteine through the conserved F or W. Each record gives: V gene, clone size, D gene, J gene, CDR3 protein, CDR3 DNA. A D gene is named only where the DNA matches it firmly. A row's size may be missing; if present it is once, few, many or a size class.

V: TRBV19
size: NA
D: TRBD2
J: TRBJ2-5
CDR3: CASSIAQGGETQYF
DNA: TGTGCCAGTAGTATAGCCCAGGGAGGGGAGACCCAGTACTTC

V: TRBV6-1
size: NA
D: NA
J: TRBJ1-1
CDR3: CASSHGTINTEAFF
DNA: TGTGCCAGCAGCCACGGAACTATAAACACTGAAGCTTTCTTT

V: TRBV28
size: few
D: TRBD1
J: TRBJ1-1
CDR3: CASRRQGYGAFF
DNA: TGTGCCAGCAGACGACAGGGATATGGAGCTTTCTTT

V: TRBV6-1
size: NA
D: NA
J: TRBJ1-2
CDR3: CASSEVIGAGYTF
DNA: TGTGCCAGCAGTGAAGTCATAGGTGCAGGCTACACCTTC

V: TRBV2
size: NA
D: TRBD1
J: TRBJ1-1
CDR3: CAETGTGSEAFF
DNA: TGTGCCGAGACAGGGACCGGCTCTGAAGCTTTCTTT

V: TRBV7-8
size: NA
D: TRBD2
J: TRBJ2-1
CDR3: CASSSRLAGYNEQFF
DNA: TGTGCCAGCAGCTCTCGACTAGCGGGTTACAATGAGCAGTTCTTC

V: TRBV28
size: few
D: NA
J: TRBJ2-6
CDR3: CASSFQGSGANVLTF
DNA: TGTGCCAGCAGTTTTCAGGGCTCTGGGGCCAACGTCCTGACTTTC

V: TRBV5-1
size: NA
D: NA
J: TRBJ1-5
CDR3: CASSLGEFEPQHF
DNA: TGCGCCAGCAGCTTGGGGGAGTTCGAGCCCCAGCATTTT

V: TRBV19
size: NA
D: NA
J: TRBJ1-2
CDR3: CASSMVGVNYGYTF
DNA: TGTGCCAGTAGTATGGTCGGAGTTAACTATGGCTACACCTTC

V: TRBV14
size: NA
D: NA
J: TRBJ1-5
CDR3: CASSQGWAQPQHF
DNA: TGTGCCAGCAGCCAAGGGTGGGCCCAGCCCCAGCATTTT

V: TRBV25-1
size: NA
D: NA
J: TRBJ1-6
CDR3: CASSEEATRSSYNSPLHF
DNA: TGTGCCAGCAGTGAAGAGGCCACCAGGAGCTCCTATAATTCACCCCTCCACTTT

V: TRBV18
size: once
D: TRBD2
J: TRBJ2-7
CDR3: CASSPGGSSYYEQYF
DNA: TGTGCCAGCTCACCAGGCGGGAGCTCCTACTACGAGCAGTACTTC

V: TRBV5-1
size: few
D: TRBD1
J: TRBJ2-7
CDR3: CASGTGGSYEQYF
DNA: TGCGCCAGCGGGACAGGGGGCTCCTACGAGCAGTACTTC

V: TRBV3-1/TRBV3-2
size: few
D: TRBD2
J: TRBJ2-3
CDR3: CASSPYAQAGSTDTQYF
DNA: TGTGCCAGCAGCCCCTACGCCCAAGCGGGAAGCACAGATACGCAGTATTTT

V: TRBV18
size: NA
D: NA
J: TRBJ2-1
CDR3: CASSPRTQSSYNEQFF
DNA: TGTGCCAGCTCGCCCCGGACCCAAAGCTCCTACAATGAGCAGTTCTTC

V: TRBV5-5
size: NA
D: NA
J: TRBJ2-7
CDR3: CASSLSGFTYEQYF
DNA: TGTGCCAGCAGCTTAAGCGGATTCACCTACGAGCAGTACTTC

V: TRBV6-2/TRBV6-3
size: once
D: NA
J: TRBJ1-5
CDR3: CASSYYTPSGNQPQHF
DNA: TGTGCCAGCAGTTACTACACACCCTCGGGCAATCAGCCCCAGCATTTT

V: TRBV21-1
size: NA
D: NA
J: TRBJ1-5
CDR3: CASSKAYIGQGNQPQHF
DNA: TGTGCCAGCAGCAAAGCTTACATCGGACAGGGGAATCAGCCCCAGCATTTT

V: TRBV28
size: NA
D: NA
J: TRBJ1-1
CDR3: CASTPGRLNTEAFF
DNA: TGTGCCAGCACCCCGGGACGGCTAAACACTGAAGCTTTCTTT

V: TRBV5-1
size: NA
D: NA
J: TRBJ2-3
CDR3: CASSLGLFDTQYF
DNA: TGCGCCAGCAGCTTGGGACTATTCGATACGCAGTATTTT

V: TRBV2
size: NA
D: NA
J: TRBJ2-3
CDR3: CASRVFGDTQYF
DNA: TGTGCCAGCAGGGTGTTTGGAGATACGCAGTATTTT

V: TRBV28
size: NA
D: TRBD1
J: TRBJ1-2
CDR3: CASRTGLGYTF
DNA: TGTGCCAGCAGGACAGGGCTTGGCTACACCTTC

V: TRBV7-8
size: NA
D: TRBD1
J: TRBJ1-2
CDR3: CASSSRFIGGTGVRGYTF
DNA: TGTGCCAGCAGCTCTAGATTTATTGGCGGGACAGGGGTGCGTGGCTACACCTTC

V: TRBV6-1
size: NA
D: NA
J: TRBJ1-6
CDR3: CASSELQQENSPLHF
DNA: TGTGCCAGCAGTGAGCTACAGCAAGAGAATTCACCCCTCCACTTT

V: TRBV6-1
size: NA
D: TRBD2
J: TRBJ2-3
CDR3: CASSDPGTSGDTQYF
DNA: TGTGCCAGCAGTGACCCCGGGACTAGCGGTGATACGCAGTATTTT

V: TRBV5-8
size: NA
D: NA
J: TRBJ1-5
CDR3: CASSARAYQPQHF
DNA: TGTGCCAGCAGCGCCCGCGCCTATCAGCCCCAGCATTTT

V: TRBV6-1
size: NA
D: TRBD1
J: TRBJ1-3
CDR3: CASSEAQGGFTIYF
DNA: TGTGCCAGCAGTGAAGCACAGGGGGGGTTCACCATATATTTT

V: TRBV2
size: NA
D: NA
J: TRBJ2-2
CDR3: CASSPDLSNTGELFF
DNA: TGTGCCAGCAGTCCCGACTTGTCTAACACCGGGGAGCTGTTTTTT

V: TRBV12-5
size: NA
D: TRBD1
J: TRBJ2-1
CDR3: CATKDRVDFNEQFF
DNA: TGTGCTACTAAAGACAGGGTTGATTTCAATGAGCAGTTCTTC